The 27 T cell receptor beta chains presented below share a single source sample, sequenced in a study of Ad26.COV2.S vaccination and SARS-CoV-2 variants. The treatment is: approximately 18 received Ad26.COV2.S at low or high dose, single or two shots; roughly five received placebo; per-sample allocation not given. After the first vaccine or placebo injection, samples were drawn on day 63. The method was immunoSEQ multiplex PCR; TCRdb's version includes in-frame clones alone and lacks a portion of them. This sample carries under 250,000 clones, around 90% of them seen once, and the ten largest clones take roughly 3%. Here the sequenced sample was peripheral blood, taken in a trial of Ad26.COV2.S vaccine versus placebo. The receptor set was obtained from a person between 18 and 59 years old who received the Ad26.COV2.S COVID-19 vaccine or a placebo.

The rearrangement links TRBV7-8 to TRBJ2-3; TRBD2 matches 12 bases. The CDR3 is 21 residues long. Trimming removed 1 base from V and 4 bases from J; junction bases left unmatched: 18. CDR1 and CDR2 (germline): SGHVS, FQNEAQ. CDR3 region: CASSLGPGFASGGGAADTQYF. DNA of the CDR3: TGTGCCAGCAGCTTAGGCCCAGGGTTCGCTAGCGGGGGGGGTGCTGCAGATACGCAGTATTTT. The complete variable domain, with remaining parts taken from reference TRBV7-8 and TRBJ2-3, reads GAGVSQSPRYKVAKRGQDVALRCDPISGHVSLFWYQQALGQGPEFLTYFQNEAQLDKSGLPSDRFFAERPEGSVSTLKIQRTQQEDSAVYLCASSLGPGFASGGGAADTQYFGPGTRLTVL.

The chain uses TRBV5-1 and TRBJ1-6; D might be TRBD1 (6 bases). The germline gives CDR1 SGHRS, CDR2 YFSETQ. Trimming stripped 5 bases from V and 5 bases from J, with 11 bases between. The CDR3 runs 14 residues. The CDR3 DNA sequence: TGCGCCAGCAGTTTGTCAGGGGATAATTCACCCCTCCACTTT. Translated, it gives CASSLSGDNSPLHF.

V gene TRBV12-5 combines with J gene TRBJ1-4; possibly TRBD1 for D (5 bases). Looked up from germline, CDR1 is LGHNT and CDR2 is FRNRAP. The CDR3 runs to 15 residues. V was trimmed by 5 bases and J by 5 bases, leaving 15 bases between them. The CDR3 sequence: CASGPKGIKNEKLFF. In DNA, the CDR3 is TGTGCTAGTGGTCCGAAGGGGATTAAGAATGAAAAACTGTTTTTT.

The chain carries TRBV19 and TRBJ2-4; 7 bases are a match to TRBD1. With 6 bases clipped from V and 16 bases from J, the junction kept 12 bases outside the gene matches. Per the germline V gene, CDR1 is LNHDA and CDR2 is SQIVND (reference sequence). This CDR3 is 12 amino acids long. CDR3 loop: CASRDPGQFYYF. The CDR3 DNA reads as TGTGCCAGTAGGGACCCGGGACAGTTCTACTACTTC.

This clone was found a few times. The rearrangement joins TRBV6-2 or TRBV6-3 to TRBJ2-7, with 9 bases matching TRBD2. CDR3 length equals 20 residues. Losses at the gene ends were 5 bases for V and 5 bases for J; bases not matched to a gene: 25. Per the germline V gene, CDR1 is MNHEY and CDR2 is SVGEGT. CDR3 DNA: TGTGCCAGCAGTAGATTAGCGGGGGCATTCCTAAACCCCACTACGGACGAGCAGTACGTC. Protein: CASSRLAGAFLNPTTDEQYV.

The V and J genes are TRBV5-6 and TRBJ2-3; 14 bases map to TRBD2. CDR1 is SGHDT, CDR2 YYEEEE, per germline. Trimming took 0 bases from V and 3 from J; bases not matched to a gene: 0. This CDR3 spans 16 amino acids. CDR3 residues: CASSLGTSGGTDTQYF. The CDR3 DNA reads TGTGCCAGCAGCTTGGGGACTAGCGGGGGGACAGATACGCAGTATTTT.

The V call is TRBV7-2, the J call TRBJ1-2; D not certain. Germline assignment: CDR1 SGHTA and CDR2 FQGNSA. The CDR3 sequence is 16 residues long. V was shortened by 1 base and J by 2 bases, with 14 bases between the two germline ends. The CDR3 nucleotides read TGTGCCAGCAGCTTAGAACTGGCAGACTTGAACTATGGCTACACCTTC. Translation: CASSLELADLNYGYTF.

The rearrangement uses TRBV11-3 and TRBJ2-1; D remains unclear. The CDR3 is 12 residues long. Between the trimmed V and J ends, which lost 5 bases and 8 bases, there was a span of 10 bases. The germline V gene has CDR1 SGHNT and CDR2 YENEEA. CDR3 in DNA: TGTGCCAGCAGCCCATCTCCCCATGAGCAGTTCTTC. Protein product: CASSPSPHEQFF.

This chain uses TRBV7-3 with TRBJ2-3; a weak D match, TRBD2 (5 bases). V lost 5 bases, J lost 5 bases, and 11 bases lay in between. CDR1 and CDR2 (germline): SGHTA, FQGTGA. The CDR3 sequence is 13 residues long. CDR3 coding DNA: TGTGCCAGCAGCATCACTAGGGTAGATACGCAGTATTTT. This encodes CASSITRVDTQYF.

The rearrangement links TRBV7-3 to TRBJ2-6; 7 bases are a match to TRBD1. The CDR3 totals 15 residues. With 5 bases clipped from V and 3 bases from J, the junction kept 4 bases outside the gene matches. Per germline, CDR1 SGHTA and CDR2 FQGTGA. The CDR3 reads CASSPGTVGANVLTF. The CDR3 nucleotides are TGTGCCAGCAGCCCGGGGACAGTTGGGGCCAACGTCCTGACTTTC.

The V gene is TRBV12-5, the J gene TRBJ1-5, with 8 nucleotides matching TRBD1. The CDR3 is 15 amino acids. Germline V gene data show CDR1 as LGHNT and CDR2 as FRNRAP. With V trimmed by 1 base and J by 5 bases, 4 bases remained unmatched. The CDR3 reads CASGLGTGIHQPQHF. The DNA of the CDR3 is TGTGCTAGTGGTTTGGGGACAGGGATCCATCAGCCCCAGCATTTT.

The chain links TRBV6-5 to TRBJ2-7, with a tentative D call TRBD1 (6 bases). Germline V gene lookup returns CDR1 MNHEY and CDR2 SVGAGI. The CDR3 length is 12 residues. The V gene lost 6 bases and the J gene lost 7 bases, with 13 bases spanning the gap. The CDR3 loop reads CASRAGVGEQYF. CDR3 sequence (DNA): TGTGCCAGCAGAGCAGGGGTGGGGGAGCAGTACTTC.

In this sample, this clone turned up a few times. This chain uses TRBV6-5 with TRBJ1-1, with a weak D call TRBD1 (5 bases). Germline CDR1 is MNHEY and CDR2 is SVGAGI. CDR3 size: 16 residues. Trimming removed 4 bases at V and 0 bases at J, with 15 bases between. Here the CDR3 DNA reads TGTGCCAGCAGTTCCCAACAGGACTTCATGAACACTGAAGCTTTCTTT. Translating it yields CASSSQQDFMNTEAFF.

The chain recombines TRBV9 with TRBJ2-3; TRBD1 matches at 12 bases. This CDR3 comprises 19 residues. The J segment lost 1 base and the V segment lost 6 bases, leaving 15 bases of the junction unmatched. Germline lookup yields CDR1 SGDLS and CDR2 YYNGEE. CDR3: CASTGPGQGADSGTDTQYF. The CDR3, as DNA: TGTGCCAGCACCGGACCGGGACAGGGGGCGGACTCTGGCACAGATACGCAGTATTTT. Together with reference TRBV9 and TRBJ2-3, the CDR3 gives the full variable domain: DSGVTQTPKHLITATGQRVTLRCSPRSGDLSVYWYQQSLDQGLQFLIQYYNGEERAKGNILERFSAQQFPDLHSELNLSSLELGDSALYFCASTGPGQGADSGTDTQYFGPGTRLTVL.

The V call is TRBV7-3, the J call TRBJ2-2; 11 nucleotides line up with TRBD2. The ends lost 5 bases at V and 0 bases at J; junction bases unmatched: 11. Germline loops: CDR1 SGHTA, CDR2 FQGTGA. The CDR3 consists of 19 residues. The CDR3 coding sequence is TGTGCCAGCAGCCCCTACCCTCGGACTAGCGGGTCGAACACCGGGGAGCTGTTTTTT. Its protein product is CASSPYPRTSGSNTGELFF.

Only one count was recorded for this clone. The CDR3 DNA reads TGTGCCAGCAGGTTTGCAGGCGTCGAGCAGTACTTC. This translates into CASRFAGVEQYF. This chain links TRBV11-2 with TRBJ2-7; D is unclear. CDR3 length: 12 amino acids. V was clipped by 6 bases and J by 6 bases, with 12 bases between them. Germline loops: CDR1 SGHAT, CDR2 FQNNGV.

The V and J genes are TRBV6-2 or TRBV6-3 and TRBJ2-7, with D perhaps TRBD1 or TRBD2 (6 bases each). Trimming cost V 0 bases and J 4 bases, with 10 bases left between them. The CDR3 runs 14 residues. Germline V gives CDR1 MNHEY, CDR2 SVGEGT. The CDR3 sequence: CASSYSRGRYEQYV. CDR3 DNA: TGTGCCAGCAGTTACTCACGGGGGCGGTACGAGCAGTACGTC.

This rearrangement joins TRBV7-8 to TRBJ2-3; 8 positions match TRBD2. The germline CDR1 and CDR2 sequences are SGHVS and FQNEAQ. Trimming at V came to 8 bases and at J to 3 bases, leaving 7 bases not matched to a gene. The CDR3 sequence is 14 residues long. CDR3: CASRREGRTDTQYF. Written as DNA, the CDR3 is TGTGCCAGCCGTCGGGAGGGCCGAACAGATACGCAGTATTTT. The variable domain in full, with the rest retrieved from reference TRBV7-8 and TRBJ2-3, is GAGVSQSPRYKVAKRGQDVALRCDPISGHVSLFWYQQALGQGPEFLTYFQNEAQLDKSGLPSDRFFAERPEGSVSTLKIQRTQQEDSAVYLCASRREGRTDTQYFGPGTRLTVL.

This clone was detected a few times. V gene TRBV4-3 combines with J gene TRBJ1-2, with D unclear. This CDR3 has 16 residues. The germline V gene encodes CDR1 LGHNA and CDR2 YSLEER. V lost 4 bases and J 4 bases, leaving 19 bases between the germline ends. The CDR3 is CASSPTHDPSGYGYTF. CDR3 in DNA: TGCGCCAGCAGCCCCACCCATGACCCTTCAGGCTATGGCTACACCTTC.

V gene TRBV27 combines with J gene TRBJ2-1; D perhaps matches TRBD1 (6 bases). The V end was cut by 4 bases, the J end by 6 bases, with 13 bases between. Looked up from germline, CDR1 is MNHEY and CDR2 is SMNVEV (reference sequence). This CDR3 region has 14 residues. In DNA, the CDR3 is TGTGCCAGCAGTTGGACCCTAGGGGGCAATGAGCAGTTCTTC. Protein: CASSWTLGGNEQFF.

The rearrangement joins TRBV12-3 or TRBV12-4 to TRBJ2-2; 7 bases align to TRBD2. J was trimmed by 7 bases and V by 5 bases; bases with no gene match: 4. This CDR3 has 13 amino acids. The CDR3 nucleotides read TGTGCCAGCAGTGGCGGGGGTCTCGGGGAGCTGTTTTTT. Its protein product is CASSGGGLGELFF.

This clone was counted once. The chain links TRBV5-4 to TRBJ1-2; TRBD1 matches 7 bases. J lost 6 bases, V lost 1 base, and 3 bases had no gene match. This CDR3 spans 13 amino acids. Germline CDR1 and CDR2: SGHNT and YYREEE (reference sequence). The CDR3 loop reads CASSLRDSHGYTF. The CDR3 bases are TGTGCCAGCAGCTTGAGGGACAGTCATGGCTACACCTTC.

The CDR3, as DNA: TGTGCCACCAGCCACCTGGGCGGCTACAATGAGCAGTTCTTC. Its protein is CATSHLGGYNEQFF. This rearrangement joins TRBV15 to TRBJ2-1; D unclear. CDR3 length: 14 residues. Trimming removed 5 bases at V and 3 bases at J, with 11 bases between. Germline CDR1 reads LNHNV; CDR2 reads YYDKDF (reference sequence).

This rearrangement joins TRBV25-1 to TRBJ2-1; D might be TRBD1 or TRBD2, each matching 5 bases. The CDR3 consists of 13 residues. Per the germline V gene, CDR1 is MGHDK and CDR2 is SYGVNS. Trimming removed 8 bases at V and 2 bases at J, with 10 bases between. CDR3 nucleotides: TGTGCCAGCGGGACCGGGACCTACAATGAGCAGTTCTTC. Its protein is CASGTGTYNEQFF.

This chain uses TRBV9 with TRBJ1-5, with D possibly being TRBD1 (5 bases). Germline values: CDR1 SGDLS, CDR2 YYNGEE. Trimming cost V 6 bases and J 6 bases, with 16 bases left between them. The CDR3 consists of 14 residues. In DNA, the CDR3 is TGTGCCAGCAACAAAGGAGGGGAGGGTCAGCCCCAGCATTTT. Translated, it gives CASNKGGEGQPQHF.

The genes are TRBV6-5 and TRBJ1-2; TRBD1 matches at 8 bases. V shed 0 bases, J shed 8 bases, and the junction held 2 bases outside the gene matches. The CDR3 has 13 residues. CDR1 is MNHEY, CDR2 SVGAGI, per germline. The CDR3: CASSYSRDRGYTF. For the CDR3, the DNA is TGTGCCAGCAGTTACTCACGGGACAGGGGCTACACCTTC.

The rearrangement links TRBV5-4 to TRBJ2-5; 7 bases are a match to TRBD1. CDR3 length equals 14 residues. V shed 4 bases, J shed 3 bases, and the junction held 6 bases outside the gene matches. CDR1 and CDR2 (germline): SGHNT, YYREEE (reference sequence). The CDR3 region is CASSASGGEETQYF. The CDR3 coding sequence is TGTGCCAGCAGCGCCTCAGGGGGTGAAGAGACCCAGTACTTC. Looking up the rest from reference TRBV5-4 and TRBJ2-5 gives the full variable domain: ETGVTQSPTHLIKTRGQQVTLRCSSQSGHNTVSWYQQALGQGPQFIFQYYREEENGRGNFPPRFSGLQFPNYSSELNVNALELDDSALYLCASSASGGEETQYFGPGTRLLVL.